This T cell receptor (beta chain) was identified during a study of blood T cell repertoires in COVID-19. Study-level information: T cells, B-cell-depleted T cells, or PBMCs supplied cDNA or gDNA.

This clone was counted between two and nine times. The V gene end was trimmed by 2 bases and the J gene end by 3 bases; junction bases not matched to a gene: 5. The CDR3 loop spans 16 amino acids. The germline CDR1 and CDR2 sequences are MNHNY and SVGAGI (reference sequence). Source study methods: Researchers report that nucleated cell counts were estimated from reference gene primer amplification. Using immunoSEQ multiplex PCR, the repertoire was profiled, and TCRdb retains in-frame clones only, with some absent. Clonal size and the V and J genes are those of that table, whereas D and trimming came from the DNA. The sample yields roughly 170,000 clones, under 80% seen once.

Sequencing was carried out using peripheral blood. V gene TRBV6-6 combines with J gene TRBJ2-1, with 9 bases identical to TRBD2. This TCR derives from a woman older than 75 with acute or convalescent COVID-19. CDR3 nucleotide sequence: TGTGCCAGCAGTTACGGGTCTAGCGGGGACTACAATGAGCAGTTCTTC. Translating gives CASSYGSSGDYNEQFF.